The sequence of this T cell receptor (beta chain) was determined in a study of blood T cell repertoires in COVID-19. Whole-study context: T cells, B-cell-depleted T cells, or PBMCs provided the cDNA or gDNA that served as material.

The V end lost 0 bases, the J end lost 14 bases, and 11 bases lay between the germline ends. The CDR3 runs to 12 residues. Per the germline V gene, CDR1 is MNHEY and CDR2 is SVGAGI. Two negative PCRs, clearance, or symptom resolution had been documented for recovered Cohort 3 donors. In the study's own analysis: Nucleated cell number was recorded as an estimate derived from reference gene primer amplification. Generated by immunoSEQ multiplex PCR, the TCRdb table keeps only in-frame clones and is missing some. The V and J calls and clone size come from that table; D and trimming were worked out from the DNA. The sample lists 150,000 to 250,000 clones; around 90% were seen once.

The chain uses TRBV6-5 and TRBJ2-1, with a tentative D call TRBD1 (6 bases). The receptor was isolated from a woman in her twenties or thirties who had recovered from COVID-19. The sample consisted of PBMCs or T cells enriched from blood (not recorded which). This chain's CDR3 is CASSYSGQGKFF. In nucleotides, the CDR3 is TGTGCCAGCAGTTACTCGGGACAAGGGAAGTTCTTC.